What follows is one TCR beta chain and its context. The sample is drawn from a study of cytomegalovirus exposure and HLA in healthy donors. It was with 60 Vbeta and 13 Jbeta primers that the PCR ran. Libraries were prepared by immunoSEQ multiplex PCR; TCRdb keeps only in-frame clonotypes and omits some of them. The repertoire holds 200,000 to 250,000 clones, with approximately 83% as singletons. Trimming at V came to 3 bases and at J to 4 bases, leaving 1 base not matched to a gene. Germline CDR1 is SGHAT and CDR2 is FQDESV (reference sequence). The CDR3 extends over 13 amino acids. The genes are TRBV11-1 and TRBJ2-3; 7 positions match TRBD2. Sequencing used PBMCs. The origin of this receptor is a girl aged 10 to 17 in good health and CMV-seronegative. CDR3 amino acids: CASSFAGADTQYF. In DNA form, the CDR3 reads TGTGCCAGCAGCTTTGCGGGGGCAGATACGCAGTATTTT.